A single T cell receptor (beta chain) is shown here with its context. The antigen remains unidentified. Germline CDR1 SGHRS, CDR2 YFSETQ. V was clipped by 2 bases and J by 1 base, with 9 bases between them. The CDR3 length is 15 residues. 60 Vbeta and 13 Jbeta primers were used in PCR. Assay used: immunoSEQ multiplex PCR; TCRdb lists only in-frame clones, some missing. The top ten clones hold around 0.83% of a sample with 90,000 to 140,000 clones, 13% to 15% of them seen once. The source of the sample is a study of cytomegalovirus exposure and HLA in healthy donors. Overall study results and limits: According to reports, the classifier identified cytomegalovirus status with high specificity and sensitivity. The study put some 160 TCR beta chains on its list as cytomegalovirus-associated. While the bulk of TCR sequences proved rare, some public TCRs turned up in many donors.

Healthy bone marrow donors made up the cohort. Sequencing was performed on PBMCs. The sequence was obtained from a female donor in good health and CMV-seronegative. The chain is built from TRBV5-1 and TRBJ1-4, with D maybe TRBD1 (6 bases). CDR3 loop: CASSLQGITNEKLFF. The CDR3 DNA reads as TGCGCCAGCAGCTTACAGGGCATAACTAATGAAAAACTGTTTTTT.